This T cell receptor beta chain came from a study of CXCR3-negative and CXCR3-positive naive CD8 T cells (dated by TCRdb to between 2018 and 2021). For context, the study as a whole: Roughly 140 million TRB reads were obtained in total, roughly 1.5 +/- 0.3 million reads per library. Diversity and physicochemical repertoire analyses were performed on about a dozen donors pooled from two independent experiments. For the TRBV-TRBJ cluster analysis, the naive subsets came from 5 donors, while the memory cells came from 3 donors. The full study reports these points: Repertoire diversity was comparably high in both naive subsets but much lower in memory CD8+ T cells. Freshly isolated PBMCs were used for most assays because CXCR3 expression went down partially after cryopreservation. TRB CDR3s from CXCR3-positive naive cells showed higher hydrophobicity (lower Kidera factor 4), lower energy, and higher strength and volume indices than CXCR3-negative naive cells. Because surface CD5, which is linked to self-reactivity in mice, was comparable between the naive subsets, TCR interaction strength was also inferred from the physicochemical properties of TRB CDR3s. Within the same donor, TRBV-TRBJ usage looked similar between naive CXCR3-negative and CXCR3-positive cells, but memory cells had distinct patterns.

For every CD8+ T cell subset, a few hundred thousand cells were flow-sorted straight into RLT lysis buffer, and each subset was sorted in triplicate. Naive CD8+ T cells were defined stringently as CD45RO-CCR7+CD27+CD95- to exclude memory contaminants. Standard density gradient centrifugation was used to isolate peripheral blood mononuclear cells from buffy coats. A FACSAria III was used to flow-sort naive CD8+ T cells into CXCR3-negative and CXCR3-positive populations. An RNeasy Mini Kit was used to extract total RNA from the sorted cells. Sequencing relied on a NextSeq 550. The Human TCR Profiling Kit (MiLaboratory) was used to make UMI-labeled 5' RACE TRB cDNA libraries. The full amount of extracted RNA was used for cDNA synthesis, and the full amount of resulting cDNA was used for PCR amplification. Libraries were prepared in parallel with an identical number of PCR cycles. Under the source paper's analysis protocol: About 48,000 +/- 9,800 unique UMI-labeled TRB cDNA molecules per library were extracted with MIGEC and MiXCR, with at least two reads per UMI required. On average, each library contained approximately 40,000 +/- 10,000 functional in-frame TRB CDR3 nucleotide clonotypes without stop codons. After each sample was downsampled to 5000 UMI-labeled TRB molecules, VDJtools was used to calculate diversity metrics such as normalized Shannon-Wiener and Chao1. VDJtools computed clonotype-size-weighted physicochemical properties of the central five CDR3 residues: interaction energy, strength, volume and Kidera factor 4. TCRdb reprocessed the reads, and each CDR3 protein sequence is entered once, without DNA. In this record, the V and J calls reflect TCRdb's handling and not the investigators' own analysis. This sample's table lists over 55,000 distinct CDR3 sequences. Around 4.9% of the sample is taken by the ten largest.

Reading from cysteine to phenylalanine, the CDR3 counts 15 amino acids. DNA for this receptor is not on file. The germline V gene (reference sequence) yields MNHEY for CDR1 and SMNVEV for CDR2. Remarks on this clonotype: It lacks a known antigen.

The chain employs TRBV27 and TRBJ2-7; the TCRdb call, TRBD1, lacks DNA for checking. This receptor was taken from a human donor in good health. Some clones in this sample may be carry-over from other donors' samples. Sequenced material: naive CXCR3+ CD8+ T cells from blood. In light of the paper, this sample's cell subset or site label describes: CD45RO-CCR7+CD27+CD95- naive CD8+ T cells expressing CXCR3 (TNR3+). CDR3 protein: CASSLYAGSRNEQYF.